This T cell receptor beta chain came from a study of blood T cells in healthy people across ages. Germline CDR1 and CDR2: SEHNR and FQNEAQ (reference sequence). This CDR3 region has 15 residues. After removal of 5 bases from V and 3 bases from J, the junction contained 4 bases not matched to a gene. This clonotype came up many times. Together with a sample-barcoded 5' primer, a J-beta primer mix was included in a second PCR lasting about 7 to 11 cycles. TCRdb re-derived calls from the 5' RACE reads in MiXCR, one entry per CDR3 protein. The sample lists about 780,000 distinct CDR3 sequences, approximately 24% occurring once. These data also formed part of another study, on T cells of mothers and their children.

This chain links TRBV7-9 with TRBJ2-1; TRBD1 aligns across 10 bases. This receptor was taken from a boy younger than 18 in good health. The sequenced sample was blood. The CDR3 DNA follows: TGTGCCAGCAGCCCCGGGACAGGGGTCTACAATGAGCAGTTCTTC. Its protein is CASSPGTGVYNEQFF.